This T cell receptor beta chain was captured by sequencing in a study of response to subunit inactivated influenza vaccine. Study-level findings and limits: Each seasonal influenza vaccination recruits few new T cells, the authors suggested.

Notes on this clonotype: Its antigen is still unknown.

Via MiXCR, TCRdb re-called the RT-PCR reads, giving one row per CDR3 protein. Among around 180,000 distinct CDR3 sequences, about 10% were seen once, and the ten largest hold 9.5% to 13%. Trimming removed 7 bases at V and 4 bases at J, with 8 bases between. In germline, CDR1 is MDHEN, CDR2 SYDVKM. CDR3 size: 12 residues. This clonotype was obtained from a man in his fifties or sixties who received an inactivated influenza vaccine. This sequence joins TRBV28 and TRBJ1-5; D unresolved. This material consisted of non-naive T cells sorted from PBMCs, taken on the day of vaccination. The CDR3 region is CASMVGNQPQHF. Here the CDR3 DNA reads TGTGCCAGCATGGTCGGAAATCAGCCCCAGCATTTT.